This record looks at one TCR beta chain sequence and its context. Its target is not known. Unique molecular identifiers were used to barcode this TCRbeta library. TCRdb reprocessed the PCR reads with MiXCR, giving one entry per CDR3 protein. The sample has just over 950,000 distinct CDR3 sequences, under 30% seen once. This entry belongs to a study of T-cell reconstitution after alpha-beta-depleted transplantation in children. Whole-study findings and limits: Expanded graft clones numbering several hundred reportedly gave rise to alpha-beta T cells about two months after transplant.

Per the germline V gene, CDR1 is ENHRY and CDR2 is SYGVKD. V was trimmed by 6 bases and J by 6 bases, leaving 16 bases between them. The CDR3 consists of 14 residues. This specimen was PBMCs, mostly from graft donor cells, taken 360 days after TCRalphabeta/CD19-depleted stem cell transplant. V usage is TRBV10-3 and J usage is TRBJ2-3; a possible D gene is TRBD1 (6 bases). This TCR was sampled from a boy under three years old who had a stem cell transplant for SCID, so the T cells may come from the graft donor. CDR3 loop: CAISDQGPDDTQYF. DNA for the CDR3: TGTGCCATCAGCGACCAGGGGCCGGACGATACGCAGTATTTT.